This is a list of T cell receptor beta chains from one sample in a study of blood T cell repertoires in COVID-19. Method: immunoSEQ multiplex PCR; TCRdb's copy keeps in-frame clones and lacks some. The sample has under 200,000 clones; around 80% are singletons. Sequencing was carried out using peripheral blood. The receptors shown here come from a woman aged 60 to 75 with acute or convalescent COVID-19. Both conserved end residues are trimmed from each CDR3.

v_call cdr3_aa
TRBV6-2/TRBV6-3 ASSYSRDRGQPQH
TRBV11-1 ASSVDRVETQY
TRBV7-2 ASSLSSGGAETQY
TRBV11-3 ASSSQQGFEQF
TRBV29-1 SVVSGRGGETQY
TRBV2 ASSPRRLANTGELF
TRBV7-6 ASSLESAGENEKLF
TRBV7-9 ASSLNMGGSTEAF
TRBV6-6 ASSRGTDTQY
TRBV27 ASSLSLNYGYT